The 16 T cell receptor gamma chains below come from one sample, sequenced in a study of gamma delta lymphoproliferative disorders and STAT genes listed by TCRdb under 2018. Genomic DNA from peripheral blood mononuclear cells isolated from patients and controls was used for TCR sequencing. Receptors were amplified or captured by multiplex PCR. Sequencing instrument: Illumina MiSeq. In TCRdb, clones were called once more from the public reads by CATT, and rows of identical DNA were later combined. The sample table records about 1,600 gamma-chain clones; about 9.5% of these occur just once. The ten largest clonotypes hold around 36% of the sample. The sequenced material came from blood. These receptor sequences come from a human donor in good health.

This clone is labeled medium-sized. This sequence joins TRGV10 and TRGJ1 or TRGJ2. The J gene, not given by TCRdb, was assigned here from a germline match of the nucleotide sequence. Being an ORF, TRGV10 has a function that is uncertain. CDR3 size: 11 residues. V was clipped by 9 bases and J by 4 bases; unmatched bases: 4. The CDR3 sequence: CAACHYYKKLF. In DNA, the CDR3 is TGTGCTGCGTGTCACTATTATAAGAAACTCTTT.

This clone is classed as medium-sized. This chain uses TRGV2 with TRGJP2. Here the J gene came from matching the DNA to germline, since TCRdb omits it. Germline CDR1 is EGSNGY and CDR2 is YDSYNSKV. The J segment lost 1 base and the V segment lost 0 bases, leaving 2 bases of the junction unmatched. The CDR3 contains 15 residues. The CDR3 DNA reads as TGTGCCACCTGGGACGGGATTAGTAGTGATTGGATCAAGACGTTT. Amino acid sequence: CATWDGISSDWIKTF.

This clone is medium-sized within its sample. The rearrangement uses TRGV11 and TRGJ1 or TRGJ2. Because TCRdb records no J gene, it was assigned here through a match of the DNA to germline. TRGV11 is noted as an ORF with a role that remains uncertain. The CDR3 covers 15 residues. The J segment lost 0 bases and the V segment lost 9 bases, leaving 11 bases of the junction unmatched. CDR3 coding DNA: TGTGCCTGCTGGGAACGACTCGTGAATTATTATAAGAAACTCTTT. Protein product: CACWERLVNYYKKLF.

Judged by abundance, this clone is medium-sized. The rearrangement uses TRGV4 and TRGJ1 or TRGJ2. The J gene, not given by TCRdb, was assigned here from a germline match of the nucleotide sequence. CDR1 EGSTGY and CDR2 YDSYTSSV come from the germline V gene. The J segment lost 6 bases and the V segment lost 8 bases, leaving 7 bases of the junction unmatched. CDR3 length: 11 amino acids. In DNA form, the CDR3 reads TGTGCCACCTTGGGTGGTTATAAGAAACTCTTT. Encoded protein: CATLGGYKKLF.

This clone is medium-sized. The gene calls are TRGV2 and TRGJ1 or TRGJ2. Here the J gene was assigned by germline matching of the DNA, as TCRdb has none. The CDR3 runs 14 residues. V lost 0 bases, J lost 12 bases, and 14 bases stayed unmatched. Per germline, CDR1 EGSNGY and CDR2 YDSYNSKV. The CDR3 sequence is CATWDGMKVSRKLF. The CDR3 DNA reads TGTGCCACCTGGGACGGGATGAAGGTAAGCCGGAAACTCTTT.

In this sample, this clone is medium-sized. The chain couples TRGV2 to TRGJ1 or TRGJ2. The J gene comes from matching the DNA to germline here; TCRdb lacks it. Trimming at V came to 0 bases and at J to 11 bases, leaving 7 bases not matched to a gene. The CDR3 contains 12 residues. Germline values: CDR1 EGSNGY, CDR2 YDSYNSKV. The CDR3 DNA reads TGTGCCACCTGGGACGGGCCGGCGGAGAAACTCTTT. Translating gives CATWDGPAEKLF.

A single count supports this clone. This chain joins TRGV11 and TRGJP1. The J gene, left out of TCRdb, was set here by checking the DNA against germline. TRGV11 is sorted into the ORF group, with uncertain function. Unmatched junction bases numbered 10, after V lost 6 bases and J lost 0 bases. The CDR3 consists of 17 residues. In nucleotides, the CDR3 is TGTGCCTGCTGGATTCCAAAGGGGTATACCACTGGTTGGTTCAAGATATTT. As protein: CACWIPKGYTTGWFKIF.

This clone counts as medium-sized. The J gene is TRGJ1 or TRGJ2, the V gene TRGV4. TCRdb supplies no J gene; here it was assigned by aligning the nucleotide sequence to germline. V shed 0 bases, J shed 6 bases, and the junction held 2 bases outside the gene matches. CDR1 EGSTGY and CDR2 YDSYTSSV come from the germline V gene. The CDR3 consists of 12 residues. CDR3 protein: CATWDGTYKKLF. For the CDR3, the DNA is TGTGCCACCTGGGATGGGACTTATAAGAAACTCTTT.

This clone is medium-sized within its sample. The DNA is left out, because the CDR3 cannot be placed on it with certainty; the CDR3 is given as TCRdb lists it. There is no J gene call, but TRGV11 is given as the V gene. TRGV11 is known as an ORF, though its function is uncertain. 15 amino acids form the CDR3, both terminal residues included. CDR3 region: CTTVPAGLLGAVKLF.

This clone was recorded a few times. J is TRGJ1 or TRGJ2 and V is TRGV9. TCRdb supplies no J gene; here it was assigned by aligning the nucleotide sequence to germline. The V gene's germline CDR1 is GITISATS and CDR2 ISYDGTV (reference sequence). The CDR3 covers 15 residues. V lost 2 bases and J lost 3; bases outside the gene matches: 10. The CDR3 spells CALWEECPVYYKKLF. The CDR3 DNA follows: TGTGCCTTGTGGGAGGAATGCCCCGTTTATTATAAGAAACTCTTT.

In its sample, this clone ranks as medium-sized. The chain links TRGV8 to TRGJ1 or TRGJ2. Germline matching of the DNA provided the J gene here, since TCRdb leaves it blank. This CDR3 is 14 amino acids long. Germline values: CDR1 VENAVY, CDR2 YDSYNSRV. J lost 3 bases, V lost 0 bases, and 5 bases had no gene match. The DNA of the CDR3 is TGTGCCACCTGGGATAGGCGGGTTTATTATAAGAAACTCTTT. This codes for CATWDRRVYYKKLF.

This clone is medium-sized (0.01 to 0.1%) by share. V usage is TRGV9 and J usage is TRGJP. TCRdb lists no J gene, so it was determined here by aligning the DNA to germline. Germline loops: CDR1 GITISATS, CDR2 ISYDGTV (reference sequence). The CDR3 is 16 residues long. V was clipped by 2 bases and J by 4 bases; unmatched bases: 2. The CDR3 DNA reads TGTGCCTTGTGGGAGGAACAAGAGTTGGGCAAAAAAATCAAGGTATTT. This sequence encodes CALWEEQELGKKIKVF.

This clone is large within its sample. CDR3 region: CATWVRDYYKKLF. The CDR3 DNA reads TGTGCCACCTGGGTTAGGGATTATTATAAGAAACTCTTT. The chain carries TRGV3 and TRGJ1 or TRGJ2. No J gene was available from TCRdb, and it was assigned here by a germline match of the DNA. V lost 5 bases to trimming and J lost 2 bases; unmatched junction nucleotides: 6. Looked up from germline, CDR1 is VTNTFY and CDR2 is YDVSTARD (reference sequence). The CDR3 is made up of 13 amino acids.

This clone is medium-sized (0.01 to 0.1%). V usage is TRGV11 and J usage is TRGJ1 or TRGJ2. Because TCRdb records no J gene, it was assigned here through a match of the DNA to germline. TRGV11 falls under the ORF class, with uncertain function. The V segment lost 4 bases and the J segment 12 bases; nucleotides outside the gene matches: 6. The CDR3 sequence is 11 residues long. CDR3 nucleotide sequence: TGTGCCTGCTGGATTAGCTTGCGGAAACTCTTT. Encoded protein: CACWISLRKLF.

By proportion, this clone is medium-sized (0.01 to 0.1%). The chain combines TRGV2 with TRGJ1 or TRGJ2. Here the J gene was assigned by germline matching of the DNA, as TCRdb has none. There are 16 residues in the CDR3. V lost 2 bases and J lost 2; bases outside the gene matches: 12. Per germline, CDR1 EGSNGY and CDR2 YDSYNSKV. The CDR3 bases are TGTGCCACCTGGGACGCGCCCCTGGGGGATTATTATAAGAAACTCTTT. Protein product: CATWDAPLGDYYKKLF.

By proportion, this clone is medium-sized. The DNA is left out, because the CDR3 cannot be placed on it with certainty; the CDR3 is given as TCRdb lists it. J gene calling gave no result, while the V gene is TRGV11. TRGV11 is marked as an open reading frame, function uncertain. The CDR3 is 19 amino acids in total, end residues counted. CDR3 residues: CTTVPAGLGTWGSDWIKTF.